This T cell receptor (beta chain) was profiled in a study of blood T cell repertoires in COVID-19. Study details: Sources were T cells, B-cell-depleted T cells, or PBMCs; the material itself was cDNA or gDNA.

Profiled with immunoSEQ multiplex PCR; TCRdb holds only in-frame clones, not every one. The table shows tens of thousands of clones, with about 80% occurring only once. Trimming took off 5 bases at V and 4 bases at J, with 11 bases between the two ends. CDR1 is LNHDA and CDR2 is SQIVND in the germline V gene (reference sequence). There are 14 residues in the CDR3. The chain has TRBV19 and TRBJ2-2; D is possibly TRBD2 (6 bases). The specimen sequenced was peripheral blood. This clonotype was obtained from a man aged 45-60 years with COVID-19, enrolled during active disease. The DNA of the CDR3 is TGTGCCAGTAGTTGGGACTCTGCCACCGGGGAGCTGTTTTTT. This sequence encodes CASSWDSATGELFF.